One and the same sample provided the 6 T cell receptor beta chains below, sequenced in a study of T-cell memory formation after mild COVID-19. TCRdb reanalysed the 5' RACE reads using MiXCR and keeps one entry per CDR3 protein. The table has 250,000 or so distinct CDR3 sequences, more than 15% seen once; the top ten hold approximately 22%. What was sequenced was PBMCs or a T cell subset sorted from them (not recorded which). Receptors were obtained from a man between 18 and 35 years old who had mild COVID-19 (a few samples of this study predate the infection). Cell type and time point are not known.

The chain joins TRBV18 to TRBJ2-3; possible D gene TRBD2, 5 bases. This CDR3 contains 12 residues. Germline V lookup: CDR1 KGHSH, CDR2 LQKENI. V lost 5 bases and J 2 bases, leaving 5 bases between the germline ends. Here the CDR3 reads CASSGLTDTQYF. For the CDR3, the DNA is TGTGCCAGCTCAGGACTCACAGATACGCAGTATTTT.

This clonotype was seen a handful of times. The CDR3 loop is CASSPLGAQGELYF. For the CDR3, the DNA is TGTGCCAGCAGCCCATTGGGCGCACAGGGAGAACTATACTTC. This chain connects TRBV7-2 to TRBJ2-7, with a possible D match to TRBD1 (6 bases). Per the germline V gene, CDR1 is SGHTA and CDR2 is FQGNSA. The CDR3 has 14 residues. V was pared by 5 bases and J by 13 bases, with 24 bases between.

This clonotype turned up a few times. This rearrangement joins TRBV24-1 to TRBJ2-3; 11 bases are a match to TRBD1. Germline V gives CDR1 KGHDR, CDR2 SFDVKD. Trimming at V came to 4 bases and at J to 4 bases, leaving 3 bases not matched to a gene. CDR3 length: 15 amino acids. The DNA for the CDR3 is TGTGCCACCAGTGACGCGGGACAGGGGGCAGATACGCAGTATTTT. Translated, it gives CATSDAGQGADTQYF.

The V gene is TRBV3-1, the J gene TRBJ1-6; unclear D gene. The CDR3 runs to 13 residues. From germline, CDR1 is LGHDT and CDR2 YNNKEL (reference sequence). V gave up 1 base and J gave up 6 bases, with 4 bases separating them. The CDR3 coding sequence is TGTGCCAGCAGCCAAGGCCGTAATTCACCCCTCCACTTT. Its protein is CASSQGRNSPLHF.

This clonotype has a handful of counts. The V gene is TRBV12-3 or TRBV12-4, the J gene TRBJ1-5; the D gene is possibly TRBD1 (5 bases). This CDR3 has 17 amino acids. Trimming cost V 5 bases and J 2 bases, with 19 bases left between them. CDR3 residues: CASSPQTWGSGNQPQHF. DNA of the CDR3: TGTGCCAGCAGTCCTCAGACATGGGGGAGTGGCAATCAGCCCCAGCATTTT.

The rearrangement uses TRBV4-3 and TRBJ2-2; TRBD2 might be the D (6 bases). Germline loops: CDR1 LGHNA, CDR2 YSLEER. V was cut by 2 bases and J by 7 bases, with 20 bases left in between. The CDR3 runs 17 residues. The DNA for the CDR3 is TGCGCCAGCAGCCAACTCCTTACGCGGGGTAGCAGCGGGGAGCTGTTTTTT. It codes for CASSQLLTRGSSGELFF.